A selection of T cell receptor beta chains follows, all from one sample in a study of cytomegalovirus exposure and HLA in healthy donors. The method was immunoSEQ multiplex PCR; TCRdb's version includes in-frame clones alone and lacks a portion of them. Here the sample spans roughly 200,000 clones, roughly 80% being singletons. The sequencing sample was made of PBMCs. The source is a woman aged 25 to 39 in good health and CMV-seropositive. CDR3s include the opening cysteine and the closing phenylalanine or tryptophan. Each record gives: D gene, V gene, J gene, clone size, CDR3 protein, CDR3 DNA. A D gene is named only where the DNA matches it firmly. Where a row states a size, it is once, few, many or the class of an expanded clone; other rows omit it.

D: NA; V: TRBV6-5; J: TRBJ2-7; size: NA; CDR3: CASRMRSSYEQYF; DNA: TGTGCCAGCAGGATGAGATCCTCCTACGAGCAGTACTTC
D: TRBD1; V: TRBV6-5; J: TRBJ1-2; size: few; CDR3: CASNVGTGSGYTF; DNA: TGTGCCAGCAATGTGGGGACAGGGAGTGGCTACACCTTC
D: NA; V: TRBV27; J: TRBJ2-6; size: NA; CDR3: CASSLSGANVLTF; DNA: TGTGCCAGCAGTTTAAGCGGGGCCAACGTCCTGACTTTC
D: TRBD1; V: TRBV6-5; J: TRBJ1-2; size: NA; CDR3: CASSLGQVSYGYTF; DNA: TGTGCCAGCAGCCTTGGACAGGTCAGCTATGGCTACACCTTC
D: TRBD1; V: TRBV7-3; J: TRBJ2-7; size: NA; CDR3: CASSLTSGQGNYEQYF; DNA: TGTGCCAGCAGCTTAACTTCGGGACAGGGAAACTACGAGCAGTACTTC
D: TRBD2; V: TRBV7-2; J: TRBJ2-5; size: NA; CDR3: CASSLFHGGETQYF; DNA: TGTGCCAGCAGCTTATTTCACGGGGGGGAGACCCAGTACTTC
D: NA; V: TRBV5-1; J: TRBJ1-2; size: NA; CDR3: CASSLDSYGYTF; DNA: TGCGCCAGCAGCTTGGACAGCTATGGCTACACCTTC
D: TRBD2; V: TRBV4-3; J: TRBJ2-3; size: NA; CDR3: CASSQSQREGSTDTQYF; DNA: TGCGCCAGCAGCCAATCCCAGCGGGAGGGTAGTACAGATACGCAGTATTTT
D: TRBD1; V: TRBV5-1; J: TRBJ2-2; size: NA; CDR3: CASSRDRVDTGELFF; DNA: TGCGCCAGCAGCCGGGACAGGGTGGACACCGGGGAGCTGTTTTTT
D: TRBD2; V: TRBV27; J: TRBJ2-7; size: NA; CDR3: CASSWGGLAGYQQYF; DNA: TGTGCCAGCAGTTGGGGGGGACTAGCGGGGTACCAGCAGTACTTC
D: NA; V: TRBV9; J: TRBJ2-6; size: NA; CDR3: CASSVVGVAGANVLTF; DNA: TGTGCCAGCAGCGTAGTCGGGGTTGCTGGGGCCAACGTCCTGACTTTC
D: TRBD2; V: TRBV15; J: TRBJ2-5; size: NA; CDR3: CATSRAGTSGGLQETQYF; DNA: TGTGCCACCAGCAGAGCGGGGACTAGCGGGGGATTGCAAGAGACCCAGTACTTC
D: NA; V: TRBV27; J: TRBJ1-4; size: once; CDR3: CASSPRGWVNEKLFF; DNA: TGTGCCAGCAGTCCCCGGGGGTGGGTTAATGAAAAACTGTTTTTT
D: TRBD2; V: TRBV19; J: TRBJ2-2; size: NA; CDR3: CASSLLAGSNTGELFF; DNA: TGTGCCAGTAGCTTGCTAGCGGGGTCGAACACCGGGGAGCTGTTTTTT
D: NA; V: TRBV7-8; J: TRBJ2-5; size: NA; CDR3: CASSPLLKETQYF; DNA: TGTGCCAGCAGCCCACTCTTGAAAGAGACCCAGTACTTC
D: NA; V: TRBV6-1; J: TRBJ2-7; size: NA; CDR3: CASSGGSYEQYF; DNA: TGTGCCAGCAGCGGAGGGTCTTACGAGCAGTACTTC
D: TRBD1; V: TRBV11-2; J: TRBJ1-2; size: NA; CDR3: CASSLTGVGYTF; DNA: TGTGCCAGCAGCTTGACAGGGGTTGGCTACACCTTC
D: TRBD1; V: TRBV5-1; J: TRBJ1-6; size: few; CDR3: CASTPGQGDYRDSPLHF; DNA: TGCGCCAGCACCCCAGGACAGGGGGATTATAGGGATTCACCCCTCCACTTT
D: TRBD2; V: TRBV2; J: TRBJ2-5; size: NA; CDR3: CASSAPTSGSGGETQYF; DNA: TGTGCCAGCAGTGCTCCAACTAGCGGGAGCGGAGGAGAGACCCAGTACTTC
D: NA; V: TRBV27; J: TRBJ2-3; size: NA; CDR3: CASSSSDTQYF; DNA: TGTGCCAGCAGTTCCTCCGATACGCAGTATTTT
D: TRBD2; V: TRBV10-3; J: TRBJ2-3; size: NA; CDR3: CAIRNLTSEDTQYF; DNA: TGTGCCATCAGAAATCTGACTAGCGAAGATACGCAGTATTTT
D: NA; V: TRBV9; J: TRBJ2-1; size: NA; CDR3: CASSVGGEHSYNEQFF; DNA: TGTGCCAGCAGCGTAGGCGGGGAGCACTCCTACAATGAGCAGTTCTTC
D: TRBD2; V: TRBV6-6; J: TRBJ2-1; size: few; CDR3: CASSLGLARYNEQFF; DNA: TGTGCCAGCAGCCTCGGACTAGCGCGGTACAATGAGCAGTTCTTC
D: TRBD1; V: TRBV15; J: TRBJ2-2; size: NA; CDR3: CATNRDRVTGELFF; DNA: TGTGCCACCAACCGGGACAGGGTGACCGGGGAGCTGTTTTTT
D: TRBD2; V: TRBV7-2; J: TRBJ2-1; size: once; CDR3: CASSSQTSGRAYILF; DNA: TGTGCCAGCAGCTCCCAGACTAGCGGGAGGGCCTACATCCTCTTC
D: NA; V: TRBV6-5; J: TRBJ1-1; size: few; CDR3: CASSYGFGRRETEAFF; DNA: TGTGCCAGCAGTTACGGATTTGGGAGACGGGAGACTGAAGCTTTCTTT
D: TRBD2; V: TRBV5-1; J: TRBJ2-2; size: NA; CDR3: CASSLAGGTGELFF; DNA: TGCGCCAGCAGCTTGGCGGGGGGAACCGGGGAGCTGTTTTTT
D: NA; V: TRBV27; J: TRBJ1-1; size: NA; CDR3: CASSLSSGTRNTEAFF; DNA: TGTGCCAGCAGTTTATCGAGTGGGACAAGGAACACTGAAGCTTTCTTT
D: NA; V: TRBV2; J: TRBJ2-3; size: NA; CDR3: CATARDSITDTQYF; DNA: TGTGCCACCGCACGGGACTCAATCACAGATACGCAGTATTTT
D: NA; V: TRBV18; J: TRBJ1-5; size: NA; CDR3: CASSPGGDQPQHF; DNA: TGTGCCAGCTCACCAGGAGGGGATCAGCCCCAGCATTTT
D: NA; V: TRBV28; J: TRBJ2-5; size: NA; CDR3: CASSTGGETQYF; DNA: TGTGCCAGCAGTACGGGTGGAGAGACCCAGTACTTC
D: NA; V: TRBV2; J: TRBJ2-3; size: NA; CDR3: CASSVRPRGMRADTQYF; DNA: TGTGCCAGCAGTGTTAGACCCCGAGGGATGAGGGCAGATACGCAGTATTTT
D: NA; V: TRBV28; J: TRBJ1-5; size: NA; CDR3: CASSRDPIANQPQHF; DNA: TGTGCCAGCAGCCGAGACCCTATAGCAAATCAGCCCCAGCATTTT
D: NA; V: TRBV5-4; J: TRBJ1-2; size: NA; CDR3: CASSPRAANHNYGYTF; DNA: TGTGCCAGCAGCCCGCGGGCCGCGAACCATAACTATGGCTACACCTTC
D: NA; V: TRBV5-8; J: TRBJ2-7; size: NA; CDR3: CASSSYYEQYF; DNA: TGTGCCAGCAGCTCTTACTACGAGCAGTACTTC
D: NA; V: TRBV18; J: TRBJ1-4; size: NA; CDR3: CASSPQTGSEKLFF; DNA: TGTGCCAGCTCGCCACAGACTGGCAGTGAAAAACTGTTTTTT
D: NA; V: TRBV25-1; J: TRBJ2-7; size: NA; CDR3: CASSGTGLVEYF; DNA: TGTGCCAGCAGTGGAACAGGGTTAGTCGAGTACTTC
D: NA; V: TRBV5-1; J: TRBJ1-2; size: NA; CDR3: CASREGPTNYGYTF; DNA: TGCGCCAGCAGGGAGGGGCCCACTAACTATGGCTACACCTTC
D: NA; V: TRBV25-1; J: TRBJ2-5; size: NA; CDR3: CASSDIRTAETQYF; DNA: TGTGCCAGCAGTGACATAAGGACAGCGGAGACCCAGTACTTC
D: NA; V: TRBV28; J: TRBJ1-2; size: NA; CDR3: CASSLGGIGYGYTF; DNA: TGTGCCAGCAGCCTAGGGGGTATCGGCTATGGCTACACCTTC
D: TRBD2; V: TRBV9; J: TRBJ2-2; size: once; CDR3: CASSARTSGNTGELFF; DNA: TGTGCCAGCAGCGCCCGGACTAGCGGGAACACCGGGGAGCTGTTTTTT
D: NA; V: TRBV2; J: TRBJ1-2; size: NA; CDR3: CASNGGAPSYGYTF; DNA: TGTGCCTCTAACGGGGGGGCGCCGAGCTATGGCTACACCTTC
D: NA; V: TRBV10-2; J: TRBJ1-1; size: NA; CDR3: CASRRGTLNTEAFF; DNA: TGCGCCAGCAGAAGGGGGACATTGAACACTGAAGCTTTCTTT
D: NA; V: TRBV5-6; J: TRBJ1-5; size: NA; CDR3: CASSPGRDQPQHF; DNA: TGTGCCAGCAGCCCGGGGAGGGATCAGCCCCAGCATTTT
D: TRBD1; V: TRBV30; J: TRBJ1-5; size: NA; CDR3: CAWSLGQSNQPQHF; DNA: TGTGCCTGGAGTCTGGGACAGAGCAATCAGCCCCAGCATTTT
D: NA; V: TRBV29-1; J: TRBJ2-5; size: NA; CDR3: CSVARGVETQYF; DNA: TGCAGCGTTGCCAGGGGGGTAGAGACCCAGTACTTC
D: NA; V: TRBV6-5; J: TRBJ2-7; size: NA; CDR3: CASSYSRRGLYEQYF; DNA: TGTGCCAGCAGTTACTCGAGGAGGGGCCTCTACGAGCAGTACTTC
D: TRBD2; V: TRBV6-6; J: TRBJ2-1; size: NA; CDR3: CASTLQLAGVNEQFF; DNA: TGTGCCAGCACCCTTCAGCTAGCGGGCGTGAATGAGCAGTTCTTC
D: NA; V: TRBV7-2; J: TRBJ2-1; size: NA; CDR3: CASSPGPSSYNEQFF; DNA: TGTGCCAGCAGCCCGGGTCCCAGCTCCTACAATGAGCAGTTCTTC
D: NA; V: TRBV4-1; J: TRBJ1-1; size: NA; CDR3: CASSQDHIRGTEAFF; DNA: TGCGCCAGCAGCCAAGATCACATCAGAGGAACTGAAGCTTTCTTT
D: NA; V: TRBV7-2; J: TRBJ1-6; size: NA; CDR3: CASSYRDTYYNSPLHF; DNA: TGTGCCAGCAGCTACCGGGACACTTACTATAATTCACCCCTCCACTTT
D: NA; V: TRBV2; J: TRBJ2-7; size: NA; CDR3: CATHAAPGEQYF; DNA: TGTGCCACCCACGCGGCCCCCGGCGAGCAGTACTTC
D: NA; V: TRBV19; J: TRBJ1-5; size: NA; CDR3: CASSTNIVSNQPQHF; DNA: TGTGCCAGTAGTACCAACATCGTTAGCAATCAGCCCCAGCATTTT